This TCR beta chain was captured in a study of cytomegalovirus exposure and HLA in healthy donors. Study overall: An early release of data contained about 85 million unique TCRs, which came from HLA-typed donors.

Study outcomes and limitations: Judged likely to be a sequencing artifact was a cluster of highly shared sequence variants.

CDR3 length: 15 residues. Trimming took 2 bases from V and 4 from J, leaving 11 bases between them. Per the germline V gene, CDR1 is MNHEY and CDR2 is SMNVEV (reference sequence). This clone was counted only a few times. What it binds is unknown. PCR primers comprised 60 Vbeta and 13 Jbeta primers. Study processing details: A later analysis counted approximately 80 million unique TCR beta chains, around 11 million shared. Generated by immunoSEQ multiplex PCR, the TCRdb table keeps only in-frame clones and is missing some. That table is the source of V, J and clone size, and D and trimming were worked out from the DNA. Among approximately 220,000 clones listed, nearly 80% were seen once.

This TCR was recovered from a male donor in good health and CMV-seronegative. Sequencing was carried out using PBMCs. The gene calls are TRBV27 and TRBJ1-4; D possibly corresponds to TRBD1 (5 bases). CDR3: CASSLGQGFNEKLFF. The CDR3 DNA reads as TGTGCCAGCAGTTTAGGCCAGGGCTTTAATGAAAAACTGTTTTTT.